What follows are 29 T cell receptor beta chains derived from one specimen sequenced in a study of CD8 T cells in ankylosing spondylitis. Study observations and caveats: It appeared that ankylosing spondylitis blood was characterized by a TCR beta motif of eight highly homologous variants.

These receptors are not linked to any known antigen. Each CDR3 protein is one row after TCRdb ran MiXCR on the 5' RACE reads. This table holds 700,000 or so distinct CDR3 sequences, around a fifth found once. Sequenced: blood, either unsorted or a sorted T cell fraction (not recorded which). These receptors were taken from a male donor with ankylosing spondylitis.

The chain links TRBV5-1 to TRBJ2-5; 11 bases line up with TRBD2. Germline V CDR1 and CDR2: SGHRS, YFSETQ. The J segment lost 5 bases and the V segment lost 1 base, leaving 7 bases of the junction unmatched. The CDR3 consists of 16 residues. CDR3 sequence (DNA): TGCGCCAGCAGCTTGAGGCTAGCGGGAGGTTGGGAGACCCAGTACTTC. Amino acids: CASSLRLAGGWETQYF.

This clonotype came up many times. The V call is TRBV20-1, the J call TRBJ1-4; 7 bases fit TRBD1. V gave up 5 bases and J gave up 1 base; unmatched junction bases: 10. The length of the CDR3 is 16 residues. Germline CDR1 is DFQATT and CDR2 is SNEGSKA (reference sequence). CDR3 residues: CSAHRGGSVTNEKLFF. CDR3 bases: TGCAGTGCTCACAGGGGAGGGTCGGTAACTAATGAAAAACTGTTTTTT.

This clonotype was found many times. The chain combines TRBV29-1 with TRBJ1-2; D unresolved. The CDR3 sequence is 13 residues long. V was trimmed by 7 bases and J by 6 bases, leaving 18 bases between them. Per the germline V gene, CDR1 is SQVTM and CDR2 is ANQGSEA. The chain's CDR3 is CSAGEKAGHGYTF. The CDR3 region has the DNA TGCAGCGCGGGAGAAAAGGCAGGCCATGGCTACACCTTC. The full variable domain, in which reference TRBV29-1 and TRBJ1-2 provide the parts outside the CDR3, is SAVISQKPSRDICQRGTSLTIQCQVDSQVTMMFWYRQQPGQSLTLIATANQGSEATYESGFVIDKFPISRPNLTFSTLTVSNMSPEDSSIYLCSAGEKAGHGYTFGSGTRLTVV.

The CDR3 loop reads CASSSGGGGELFF. The CDR3 bases are TGTGCCAGCAGCTCAGGGGGGGGCGGGGAGCTGTTTTTT. J is TRBJ2-2 and V is TRBV6-1; TRBD1 or TRBD2 may be the D gene (7 bases each). The CDR3 is 13 residues long. V shed 6 bases and J shed 7 bases, with 12 bases lying between them. The V gene's germline CDR1 is MNHNS and CDR2 SASEGT.

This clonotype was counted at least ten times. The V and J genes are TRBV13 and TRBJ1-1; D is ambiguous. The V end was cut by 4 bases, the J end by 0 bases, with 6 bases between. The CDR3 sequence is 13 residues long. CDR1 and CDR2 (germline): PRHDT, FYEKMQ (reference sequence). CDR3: CASSSLMNTEAFF. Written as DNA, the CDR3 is TGTGCCAGCAGCTCGCTTATGAACACTGAAGCTTTCTTT.

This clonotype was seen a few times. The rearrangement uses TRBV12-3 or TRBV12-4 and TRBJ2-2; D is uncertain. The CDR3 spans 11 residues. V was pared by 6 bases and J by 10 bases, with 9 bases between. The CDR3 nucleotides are TGTGCCAGCAGCTATGGGGAGGAGCTGTTTTTT. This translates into CASSYGEELFF.

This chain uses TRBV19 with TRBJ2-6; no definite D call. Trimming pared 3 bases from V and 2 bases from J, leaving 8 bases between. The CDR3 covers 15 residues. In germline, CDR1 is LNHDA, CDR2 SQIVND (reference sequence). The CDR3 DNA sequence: TGTGCCAGTAGTATTATGACAACTGGGGCCAACGTCCTGACTTTC. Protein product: CASSIMTTGANVLTF.

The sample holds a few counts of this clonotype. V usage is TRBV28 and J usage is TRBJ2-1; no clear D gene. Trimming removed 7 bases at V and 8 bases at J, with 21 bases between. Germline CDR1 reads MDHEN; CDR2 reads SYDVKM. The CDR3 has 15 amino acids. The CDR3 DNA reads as TGTGCCAGCACCTCGATGGCAAGCGAAGCCGATGAGCAGTTCTTC. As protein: CASTSMASEADEQFF.

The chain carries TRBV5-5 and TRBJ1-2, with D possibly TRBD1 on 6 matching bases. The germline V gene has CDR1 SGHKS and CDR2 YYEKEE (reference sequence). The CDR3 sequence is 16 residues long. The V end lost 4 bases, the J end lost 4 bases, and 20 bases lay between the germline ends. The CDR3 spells CASSPQQGSTSYGYTF. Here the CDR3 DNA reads TGTGCCAGCAGCCCCCAACAGGGTTCAACGTCCTATGGCTACACCTTC. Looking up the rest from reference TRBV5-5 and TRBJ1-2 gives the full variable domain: DAGVTQSPTHLIKTRGQQVTLRCSPISGHKSVSWYQQVLGQGPQFIFQYYEKEERGRGNFPDRFSARQFPNYSSELNVNALLLGDSALYLCASSPQQGSTSYGYTFGSGTRLTVV.

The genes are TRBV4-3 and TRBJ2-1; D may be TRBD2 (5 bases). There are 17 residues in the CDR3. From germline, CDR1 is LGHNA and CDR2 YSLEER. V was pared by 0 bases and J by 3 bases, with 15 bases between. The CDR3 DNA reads TGCGCCAGCAGCCAAGAAATGGGAGCGGTCCGCTACAATGAGCAGTTCTTC. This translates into CASSQEMGAVRYNEQFF.

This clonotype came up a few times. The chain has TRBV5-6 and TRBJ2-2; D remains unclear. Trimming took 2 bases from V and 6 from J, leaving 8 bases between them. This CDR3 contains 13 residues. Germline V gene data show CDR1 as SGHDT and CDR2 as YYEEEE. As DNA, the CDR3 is TGTGCCAGCAGCTTAGCAACGGCCGGGGAGCTGTTTTTT. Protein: CASSLATAGELFF.

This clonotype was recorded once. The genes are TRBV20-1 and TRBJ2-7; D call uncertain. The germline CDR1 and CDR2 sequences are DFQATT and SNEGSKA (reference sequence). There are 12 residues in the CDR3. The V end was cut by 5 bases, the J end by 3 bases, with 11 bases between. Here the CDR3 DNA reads TGCAGTGCTTCCCCGGACCGCTACGAGCAGTACTTC. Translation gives CSASPDRYEQYF.

Here the CDR3 reads CASTSGRSEKLFF. The CDR3 DNA follows: TGTGCCAGCACCTCCGGACGATCTGAAAAACTGTTTTTT. V gene TRBV12-3 or TRBV12-4 combines with J gene TRBJ1-4, with D unresolved. The ends were cut back, 7 bases at V and 7 bases at J, with 13 bases in the middle. This CDR3 spans 13 amino acids.

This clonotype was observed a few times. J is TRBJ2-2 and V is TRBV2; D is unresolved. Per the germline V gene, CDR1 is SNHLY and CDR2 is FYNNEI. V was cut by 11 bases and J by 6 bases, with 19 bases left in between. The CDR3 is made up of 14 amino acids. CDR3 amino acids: CACRSVGVAGELFF. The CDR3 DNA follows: TGTGCCTGCCGCTCCGTCGGCGTAGCCGGGGAGCTGTTTTTT.

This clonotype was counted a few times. The CDR3 DNA reads as TGTGCCAGCAGCCCCGGGACTAGTGGCATTCAGTACTTC. Amino acid sequence: CASSPGTSGIQYF. This chain joins TRBV7-2 and TRBJ2-4; 8 nucleotides align to TRBD2. After removal of 5 bases from V and 9 bases from J, the junction contained 6 bases not matched to a gene. Germline-derived CDR1 and CDR2 are SGHTA and FQGNSA. The CDR3 spans 13 residues.

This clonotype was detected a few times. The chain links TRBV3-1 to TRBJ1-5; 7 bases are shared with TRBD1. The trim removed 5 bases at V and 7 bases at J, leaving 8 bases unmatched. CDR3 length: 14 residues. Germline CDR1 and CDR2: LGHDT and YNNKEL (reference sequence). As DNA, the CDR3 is TGTGCCAGCAGCAACAGGGGTGGACGACAGCCCCAGCATTTT. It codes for CASSNRGGRQPQHF.

In nucleotides, the CDR3 is TGCGCCAGCAGCCAAGATCAGGGAGACAATCAGCCCCAGCATTTT. It codes for CASSQDQGDNQPQHF. The chain has TRBV4-1 and TRBJ1-5, with D tentatively TRBD1 (5 bases). Germline V CDR1 and CDR2: MGHRA, YSYEKL. Trimming pared 0 bases from V and 3 bases from J, leaving 9 bases between. The CDR3 totals 15 residues.

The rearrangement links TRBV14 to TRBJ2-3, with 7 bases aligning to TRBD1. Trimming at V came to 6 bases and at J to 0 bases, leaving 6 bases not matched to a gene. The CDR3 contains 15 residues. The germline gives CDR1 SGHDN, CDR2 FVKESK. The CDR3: CASRAGGSSTDTQYF. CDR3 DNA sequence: TGTGCCAGCAGAGCAGGGGGTTCAAGCACAGATACGCAGTATTTT.

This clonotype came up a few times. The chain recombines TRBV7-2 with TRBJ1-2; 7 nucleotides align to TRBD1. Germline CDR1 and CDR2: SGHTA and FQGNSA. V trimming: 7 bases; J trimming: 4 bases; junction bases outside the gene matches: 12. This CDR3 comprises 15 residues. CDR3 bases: TGTGCCAGCACTACCGACGGAGGGGGCGGCTATGGCTACACCTTC. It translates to CASTTDGGGGYGYTF.

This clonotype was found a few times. The CDR3 loop reads CATSDLREDGANVLTF. In nucleotides, the CDR3 is TGTGCCACCAGTGATTTGCGGGAGGACGGGGCCAACGTCCTGACTTTC. The rearrangement uses TRBV24-1 and TRBJ2-6, with 7 bases aligning to TRBD2. There are 16 residues in the CDR3. With V trimmed by 0 bases and J by 4 bases, 2 bases remained unmatched. Per germline, CDR1 KGHDR and CDR2 SFDVKD.

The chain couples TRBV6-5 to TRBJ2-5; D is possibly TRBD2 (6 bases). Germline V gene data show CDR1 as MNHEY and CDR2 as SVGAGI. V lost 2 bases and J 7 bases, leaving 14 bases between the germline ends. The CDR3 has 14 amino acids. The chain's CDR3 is CASSYGGRSGTQYF. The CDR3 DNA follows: TGTGCCAGCAGTTACGGAGGGCGGTCGGGGACCCAGTACTTC.

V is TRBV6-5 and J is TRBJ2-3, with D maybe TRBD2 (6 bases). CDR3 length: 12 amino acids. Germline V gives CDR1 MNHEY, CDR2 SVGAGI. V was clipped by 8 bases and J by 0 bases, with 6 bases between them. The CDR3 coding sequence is TGTGCCAGCGGGACTAGCACAGATACGCAGTATTTT. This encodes CASGTSTDTQYF.

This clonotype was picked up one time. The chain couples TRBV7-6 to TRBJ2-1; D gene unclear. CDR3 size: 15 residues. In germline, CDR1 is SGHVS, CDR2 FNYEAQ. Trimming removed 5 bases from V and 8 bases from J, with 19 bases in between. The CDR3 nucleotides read TGTGCCAGCAGCCCTCCGGGCACCCACCGGGATGAGCAGTTCTTC. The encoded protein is CASSPPGTHRDEQFF.

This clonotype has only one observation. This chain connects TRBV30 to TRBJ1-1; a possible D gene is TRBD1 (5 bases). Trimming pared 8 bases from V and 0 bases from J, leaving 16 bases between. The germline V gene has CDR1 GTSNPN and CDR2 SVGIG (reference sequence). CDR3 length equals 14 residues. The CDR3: CAGRAGYLNTEAFF. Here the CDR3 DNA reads TGTGCCGGCCGGGCAGGGTATCTGAACACTGAAGCTTTCTTT.

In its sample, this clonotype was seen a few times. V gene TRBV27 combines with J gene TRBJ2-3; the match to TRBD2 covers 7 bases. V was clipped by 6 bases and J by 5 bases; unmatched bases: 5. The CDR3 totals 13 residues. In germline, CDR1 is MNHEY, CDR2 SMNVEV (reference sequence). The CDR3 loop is CASRAGVIDTQYF. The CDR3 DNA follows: TGTGCCAGCAGGGCGGGAGTGATAGATACGCAGTATTTT.

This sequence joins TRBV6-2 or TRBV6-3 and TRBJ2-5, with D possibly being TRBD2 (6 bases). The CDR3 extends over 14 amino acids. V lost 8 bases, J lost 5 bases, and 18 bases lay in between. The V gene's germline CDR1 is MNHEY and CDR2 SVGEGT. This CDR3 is CASRGSLSVETQYF. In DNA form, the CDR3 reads TGTGCCAGCCGGGGGTCTCTGTCTGTGGAGACCCAGTACTTC.

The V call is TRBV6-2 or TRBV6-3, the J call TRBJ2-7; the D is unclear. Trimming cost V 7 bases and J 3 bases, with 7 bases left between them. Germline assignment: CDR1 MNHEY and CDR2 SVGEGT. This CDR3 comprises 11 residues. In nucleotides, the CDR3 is TGTGCCAGCACGGCGCGCTACGAGCAGTACTTC. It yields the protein CASTARYEQYF.

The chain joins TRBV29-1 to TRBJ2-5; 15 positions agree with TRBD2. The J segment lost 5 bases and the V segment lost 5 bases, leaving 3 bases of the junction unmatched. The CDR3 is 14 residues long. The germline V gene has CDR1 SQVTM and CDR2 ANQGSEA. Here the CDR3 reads CSVRGLAGGETQYF. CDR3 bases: TGCAGCGTTCGCGGACTAGCGGGAGGGGAGACCCAGTACTTC.

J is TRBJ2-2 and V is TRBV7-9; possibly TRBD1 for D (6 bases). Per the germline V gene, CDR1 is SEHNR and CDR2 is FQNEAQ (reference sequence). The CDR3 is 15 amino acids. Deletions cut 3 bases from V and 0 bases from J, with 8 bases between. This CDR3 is CASSFDRTNTGELFF. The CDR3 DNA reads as TGTGCCAGCAGCTTTGACAGGACGAACACCGGGGAGCTGTTTTTT.